One sample yielded the 5 T cell receptor beta chains listed below, sequenced in a study of OX40 agonist ivuxolimab in advanced cancers. Produced via immunoSEQ multiplex PCR; TCRdb's table is partial and in-frame only. The sample gives approximately 60,000 clones, 84% of which show up once; roughly 2% is in the top ten. The sample was CD4+ or CD8+ T cells sorted from blood, taken in a trial of the OX40 agonist ivuxolimab. These receptors were obtained from an adult with an advanced solid tumor such as melanoma, head and neck, liver or kidney cancer.

J is TRBJ2-5 and V is TRBV13, with 8 bases identical to TRBD1. The CDR3 runs to 17 residues. Germline CDR1 and CDR2: PRHDT and FYEKMQ (reference sequence). V trimming: 4 bases; J trimming: 3 bases; junction bases outside the gene matches: 13. CDR3 nucleotide sequence: TGTGCCAGCAGCTCCCGGGCCGGGACAGGATTCAAAGAGACCCAGTACTTC. Translated: CASSSRAGTGFKETQYF.

The CDR3 sequence: CATRRGGVNEQYF. CDR3 DNA sequence: TGTGCCACCCGGAGAGGGGGGGTAAACGAGCAGTACTTC. This chain uses TRBV28 with TRBJ2-7, with a possible D match to TRBD2 (7 bases). This CDR3 comprises 13 residues. V was clipped by 10 bases and J by 5 bases, with 18 bases between them. Germline CDR1 reads MDHEN; CDR2 reads SYDVKM.

The chain carries TRBV28 and TRBJ1-2; D ambiguous. The CDR3 totals 14 residues. V shed 5 bases and J shed 3 bases, with 13 bases lying between them. Germline loops: CDR1 MDHEN, CDR2 SYDVKM. CDR3 bases: TGTGCCAGCAGTGCTCTGGACCGATACTATGGCTACACCTTC. Encoded protein: CASSALDRYYGYTF.

This rearrangement joins TRBV6-5 to TRBJ2-3; unclear D gene. CDR1 MNHEY and CDR2 SVGAGI come from the germline V gene. V was shortened by 4 bases and J by 5 bases, with 4 bases between the two germline ends. This CDR3 has 11 residues. This CDR3 reads CASSLGDTQYF. The CDR3 bases are TGTGCCAGCAGTTTAGGAGATACGCAGTATTTT.

The sample holds a few counts of this clone. The chain employs TRBV27 and TRBJ1-2; 9 bases are shared with TRBD1. This CDR3 has 14 amino acids. The V gene's germline CDR1 is MNHEY and CDR2 SMNVEV (reference sequence). Losses at the gene ends were 0 bases for V and 5 bases for J; bases not matched to a gene: 1. The CDR3 sequence: CASSLSGQGYGYTF. The CDR3, as DNA: TGTGCCAGCAGTTTATCCGGACAGGGGTATGGCTACACCTTC.